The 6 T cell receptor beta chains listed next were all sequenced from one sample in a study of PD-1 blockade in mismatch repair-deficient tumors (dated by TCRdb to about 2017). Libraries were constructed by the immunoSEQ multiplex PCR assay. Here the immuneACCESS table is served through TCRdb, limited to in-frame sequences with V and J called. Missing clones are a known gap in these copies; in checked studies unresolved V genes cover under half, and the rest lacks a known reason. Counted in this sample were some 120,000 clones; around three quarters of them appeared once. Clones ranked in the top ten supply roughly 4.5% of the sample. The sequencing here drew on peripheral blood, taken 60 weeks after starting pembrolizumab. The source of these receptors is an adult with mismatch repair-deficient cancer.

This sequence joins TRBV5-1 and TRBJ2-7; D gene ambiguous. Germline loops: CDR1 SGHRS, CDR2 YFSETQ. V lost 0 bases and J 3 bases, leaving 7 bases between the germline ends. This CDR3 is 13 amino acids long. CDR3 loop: CASSLALNYEQYF. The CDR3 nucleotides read TGCGCCAGCAGCTTGGCGCTTAACTACGAGCAGTACTTC.

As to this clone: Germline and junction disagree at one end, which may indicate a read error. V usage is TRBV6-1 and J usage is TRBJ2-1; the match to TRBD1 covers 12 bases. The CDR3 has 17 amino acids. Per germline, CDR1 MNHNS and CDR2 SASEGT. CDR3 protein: CASREAGTGGRGNEQFF. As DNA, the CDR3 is TGTGCCAGCAGGGAAGCCGGGACAGGGGGCCGGGGGAATGAGCAGTTCTTC.

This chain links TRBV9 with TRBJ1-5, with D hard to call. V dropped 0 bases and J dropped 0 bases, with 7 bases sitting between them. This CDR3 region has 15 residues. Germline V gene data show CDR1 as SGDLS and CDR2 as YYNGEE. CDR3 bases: TGTGCCAGCAGCGTAGGTGGGTATAGCAATCAGCCCCAGCATTTT. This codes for CASSVGGYSNQPQHF.

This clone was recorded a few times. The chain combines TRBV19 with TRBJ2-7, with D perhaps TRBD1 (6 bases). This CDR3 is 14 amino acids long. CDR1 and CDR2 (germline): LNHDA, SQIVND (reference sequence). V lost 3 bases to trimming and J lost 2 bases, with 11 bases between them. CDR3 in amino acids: CASSIPGQTYEQYF. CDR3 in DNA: TGTGCCAGTAGTATCCCCGGACAGACCTACGAGCAGTACTTC.

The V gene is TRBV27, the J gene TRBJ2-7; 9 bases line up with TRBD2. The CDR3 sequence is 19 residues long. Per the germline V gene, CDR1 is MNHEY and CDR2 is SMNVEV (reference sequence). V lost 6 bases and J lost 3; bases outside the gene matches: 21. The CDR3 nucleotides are TGTGCCAGCAGCCCCGTGATTGTGGTAGCGGGGGCGTCTAACTACGAGCAGTACTTC. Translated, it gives CASSPVIVVAGASNYEQYF.

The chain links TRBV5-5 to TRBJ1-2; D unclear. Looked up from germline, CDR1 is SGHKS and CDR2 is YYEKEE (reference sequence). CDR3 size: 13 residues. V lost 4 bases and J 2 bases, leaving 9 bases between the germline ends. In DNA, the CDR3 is TGTGCCAGCAGCCCCGGAGGGAACTATGGCTACACCTTC. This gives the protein CASSPGGNYGYTF.